This T cell receptor beta chain emerged from a study of blood T cell repertoires in COVID-19. Study in general: Collection of acute and convalescent COVID-19 samples took place in the United States, Italy and Spain.

Per the authors' pipeline: Reference gene primers were amplified, and this amplification served to estimate nucleated cell counts. Clones were sequenced by immunoSEQ multiplex PCR, and TCRdb holds only the in-frame ones, with some missing. D and trimming were read from the DNA, whereas the V and J calls and clone size are those reported in that table. Counted here are some 150,000 clones, just under 85% occurring once; the ten biggest clones make up nearly 3%. This clone was counted between two and nine times. Sample: peripheral blood. This sequence was found in a woman in her forties with active or convalescent COVID-19.

The CDR3 coding sequence is TGCGCCAGCAGCTTGGGGCAGGGTTTATCGGATACGCAGTATTTT. Its protein is CASSLGQGLSDTQYF. The gene calls are TRBV5-1 and TRBJ2-3; TRBD1 is a possible D gene (5 bases). Germline values: CDR1 SGHRS, CDR2 YFSETQ. The V gene lost 0 bases and the J gene lost 6 bases, with 14 bases spanning the gap. The length of the CDR3 is 15 residues.